The 19 T cell receptor beta chains below were found in one sample sequenced in a study of cytomegalovirus exposure and HLA in healthy donors. Method: immunoSEQ multiplex PCR; TCRdb's copy keeps in-frame clones and lacks some. The sample contains 140,000 or so clones, more than 85% of which appear only once. Sequences were obtained from PBMCs. All receptors derive from a man younger than 35 in good health and CMV-seronegative.

This chain connects TRBV9 to TRBJ2-4; TRBD1 aligns across 7 bases. J lost 6 bases, V lost 0 bases, and 9 bases had no gene match. CDR1 and CDR2 from the germline V gene are SGDLS and YYNGEE. The CDR3 spans 16 residues. In DNA form, the CDR3 reads TGTGCCAGCAGCGTAGATACAGGGGCGCGTGGAAACATTCAGTACTTC. Its protein product is CASSVDTGARGNIQYF.

The chain combines TRBV29-1 with TRBJ2-1; D ambiguous. Trimming stripped 4 bases from V and 10 bases from J, with 11 bases between. Germline lookup yields CDR1 SQVTM and CDR2 ANQGSEA. The CDR3 has 11 amino acids. This CDR3 reads CSVGWFGEQFF. In DNA, the CDR3 is TGCAGCGTTGGTTGGTTCGGGGAGCAGTTCTTC.

A word on this clone: This CDR3 is also generated by other DNA sequences in the sample. The rearrangement uses TRBV5-1 and TRBJ2-1; the D gene is possibly TRBD1 (5 bases). Deletions cut 0 bases from V and 0 bases from J, with 7 bases between. The CDR3 totals 15 residues. CDR1 SGHRS and CDR2 YFSETQ come from the germline V gene. CDR3 sequence reads: CASSLVRGSYNEQFF. The CDR3 coding sequence is TGCGCCAGCAGCTTGGTTAGGGGCTCCTACAATGAGCAGTTCTTC.

J is TRBJ1-1 and V is TRBV13; 11 positions match TRBD1. The germline V gene has CDR1 PRHDT and CDR2 FYEKMQ (reference sequence). The CDR3 sequence is 17 residues long. Germline trimming cut 5 bases from V and 1 base from J; bases unmatched to any gene: 9. Here the CDR3 reads CASSTRTGGAGNTEAFF. CDR3 DNA sequence: TGTGCCAGCAGCACCCGGACAGGGGGCGCGGGGAACACTGAAGCTTTCTTT.

V usage is TRBV2 and J usage is TRBJ1-6, with D possibly matching TRBD1 (5 bases). V lost 10 bases, J lost 10 bases, and 17 bases lay in between. CDR1 SNHLY and CDR2 FYNNEI come from the germline V gene. The CDR3 contains 13 residues. The DNA of the CDR3 is TGTGCCACCGGGAGACAAGGGGAGTCACCCCTCCACTTT. This encodes CATGRQGESPLHF. The whole variable domain, remainder taken from reference TRBV2 and TRBJ1-6, is EPEVTQTPSHQVTQMGQEVILRCVPISNHLYFYWYRQILGQKVEFLVSFYNNEISEKSEIFDDQFSVERPDGSNFTLKIRSTKLEDSAMYFCATGRQGESPLHFGNGTRLTVT.

The chain couples TRBV10-2 to TRBJ2-3, with D tentatively TRBD2 (6 bases). Germline V lookup: CDR1 WSHSY, CDR2 SAAADI. This CDR3 contains 11 residues. Trimming took off 10 bases at V and 5 bases at J, with 10 bases between the two ends. This CDR3 reads CATYGGDTQYF. As DNA, the CDR3 is TGCGCCACGTACGGGGGAGATACGCAGTATTTT.

The V gene is TRBV19, the J gene TRBJ1-5; 7 positions agree with TRBD1. The CDR3 loop spans 14 amino acids. Trimming cost V 5 bases and J 2 bases; bases outside gene matches: 3. Germline assignment: CDR1 LNHDA and CDR2 SQIVND (reference sequence). DNA of the CDR3: TGTGCCAGTAGTGGGACAGCGGGCAATCAGCCCCAGCATTTT. Residues: CASSGTAGNQPQHF.

The gene calls are TRBV9 and TRBJ2-5, with TRBD2 identical over 11 bases. Germline loops: CDR1 SGDLS, CDR2 YYNGEE. The CDR3 runs 15 residues. V lost 3 bases to trimming and J lost 0 bases; unmatched junction nucleotides: 1. The CDR3 region is CASSEGLADQETQYF. DNA for the CDR3: TGTGCCAGCAGCGAGGGACTAGCGGACCAAGAGACCCAGTACTTC.

This clone was found many times. The chain carries TRBV15 and TRBJ1-4, with no clear D. The CDR3 has 14 residues. Trimming left V 1 base short and J 5 bases short, with 8 bases between. Germline V gene data show CDR1 as LNHNV and CDR2 as YYDKDF (reference sequence). The CDR3 loop is CATSRGLENEKLFF. CDR3 DNA: TGTGCCACCAGCAGAGGGCTAGAGAATGAAAAACTGTTTTTT.

This chain uses TRBV5-4 with TRBJ2-3, with TRBD2 matching over 11 bases. Looked up from germline, CDR1 is SGHNT and CDR2 is YYREEE (reference sequence). The CDR3 runs to 16 residues. J lost 4 bases, V lost 4 bases, and 8 bases had no gene match. CDR3 in DNA: TGTGCCAGCAGCCGAATAGCGGGGGGGCTCGCAGATACGCAGTATTTT. Its protein is CASSRIAGGLADTQYF. Looking up the rest from reference TRBV5-4 and TRBJ2-3 gives the full variable domain: ETGVTQSPTHLIKTRGQQVTLRCSSQSGHNTVSWYQQALGQGPQFIFQYYREEENGRGNFPPRFSGLQFPNYSSELNVNALELDDSALYLCASSRIAGGLADTQYFGPGTRLTVL.

The chain is built from TRBV18 and TRBJ1-3; maybe TRBD1 (6 bases). The CDR3 extends over 15 amino acids. Per the germline V gene, CDR1 is KGHSH and CDR2 is LQKENI. V was pared by 3 bases and J by 0 bases, with 9 bases between. The CDR3: CASSPRDISGNTIYF. For the CDR3, the DNA is TGTGCCAGCTCACCCCGGGACATCTCTGGAAACACCATATATTTT.

The V and J genes are TRBV30 and TRBJ2-3; D unclear. CDR1 is GTSNPN and CDR2 is SVGIG in the germline V gene (reference sequence). The CDR3 contains 16 residues. Trimming left V 4 bases short and J 3 bases short, with 20 bases between. In DNA, the CDR3 is TGTGCCTGGATTAAGAGGTCACCCACGAATACAGATACGCAGTATTTT. Its translation is CAWIKRSPTNTDTQYF.

This rearrangement joins TRBV6-5 to TRBJ2-7; 9 nucleotides agree with TRBD1. V trimming: 0 bases; J trimming: 6 bases; junction bases outside the gene matches: 6. CDR1 and CDR2 from the germline V gene are MNHEY and SVGAGI. The CDR3 is 15 residues long. This CDR3 reads CASSYSGQGTFEQYF. In DNA, the CDR3 is TGTGCCAGCAGTTACTCGGGACAGGGTACTTTCGAGCAGTACTTC.

The chain couples TRBV19 to TRBJ2-3; D is unclear. Germline V gives CDR1 LNHDA, CDR2 SQIVND (reference sequence). CDR3 size: 12 residues. The V and J ends lost 2 bases and 4 bases respectively, with 4 bases between them. Here the CDR3 DNA reads TGTGCCAGTAGTATAAAGCCAGATACGCAGTATTTT. Protein product: CASSIKPDTQYF.

The V gene is TRBV5-1, the J gene TRBJ2-2; 10 bases map to TRBD1. The ends lost 2 bases at V and 3 bases at J; junction bases unmatched: 4. Looked up from germline, CDR1 is SGHRS and CDR2 is YFSETQ. The CDR3 is 16 residues long. In nucleotides, the CDR3 is TGCGCCAGCAGCTTCGCCGGGACAGGGGACACCGGGGAGCTGTTTTTT. Translated, it gives CASSFAGTGDTGELFF.

V is TRBV7-2 and J is TRBJ1-2, with D possibly matching TRBD1 (6 bases). In germline, CDR1 is SGHTA, CDR2 FQGNSA. The CDR3 is 14 residues long. The germline V and J ends were trimmed by 4 bases and 2 bases, with 11 bases remaining between them. The DNA for the CDR3 is TGTGCCAGCAGCTATCACAGGGTCAACTATGGCTACACCTTC. Translating gives CASSYHRVNYGYTF.

This chain joins TRBV16 and TRBJ1-4, with a possible D match to TRBD1 (5 bases). The CDR3 consists of 15 residues. Germline V gene data show CDR1 as KGHSY and CDR2 as FQNENV. Deletions cut 4 bases from V and 2 bases from J, with 11 bases between. CDR3 in DNA: TGTGCCAGCAGCCTCTACAGGATGACTAATGAAAAACTGTTTTTT. This gives the protein CASSLYRMTNEKLFF.

The genes are TRBV6-5 and TRBJ1-1, with D tentatively TRBD1 (6 bases). Per the germline V gene, CDR1 is MNHEY and CDR2 is SVGAGI. The CDR3 runs 15 residues. V lost 5 bases to trimming and J lost 0 bases, with 13 bases between them. The CDR3 protein is CASSLTGLMNTEAFF. CDR3 DNA sequence: TGTGCCAGCAGTCTCACAGGGCTCATGAACACTGAAGCTTTCTTT.

In this sample, this clone turned up once. J is TRBJ2-1 and V is TRBV7-8, with a possible D match to TRBD2 (6 bases). V lost 0 bases and J 6 bases, leaving 24 bases between the germline ends. This CDR3 spans 19 amino acids. Per the germline V gene, CDR1 is SGHVS and CDR2 is FQNEAQ. The CDR3 DNA reads as TGTGCCAGCAGCTTAGCTACCCGCCCAGAGCGGGCGGTGGGCAATGAGCAGTTCTTC. This encodes CASSLATRPERAVGNEQFF.